Listed below are T cell receptor beta chains from one sample, sequenced in a study of PD-L1 blockade in urothelial cancer. Assay used: immunoSEQ multiplex PCR; TCRdb lists only in-frame clones, some missing. The data hold around 93,000 clones, with less than 90% observed a single time. The material sequenced was PBMCs, taken around atezolizumab (anti-PD-L1) treatment. The source is a man aged 65 to 79 with urothelial cancer. Each CDR3 is given with its conserved first and last residue. The order of the fields is J gene, clone size, CDR3 length, V gene, D gene, CDR3 protein, CDR3 DNA. D genes are given only for firm matches. The size field is filled for only some rows; it gives once, few, many or a size class.

TRBJ2-5,.,18,TRBV5-1,TRBD2,CASSPLPSAGGPGETQYF,TGCGCCAGCAGCCCCCTTCCGAGTGCGGGGGGGCCGGGGGAGACCCAGTACTTC
TRBJ2-7,.,15,TRBV5-4,.,CASSLESARSYEQYF,TGTGCCAGCAGCTTGGAATCGGCTAGGTCCTACGAGCAGTACTTC
TRBJ2-2,.,16,TRBV11-3,.,CASSLYGASNTGELFF,TGTGCCAGCAGCTTATATGGGGCCTCGAACACCGGGGAGCTGTTTTTT
TRBJ1-2,.,15,TRBV10-3,TRBD1,CATWTGRGFNYGYTF,TGTGCCACCTGGACAGGGAGAGGCTTTAACTATGGCTACACCTTC
TRBJ1-5,.,15,TRBV5-1,TRBD1,CASSLGQGGYQPQHF,TGCGCCAGCAGTCTAGGACAGGGTGGGTATCAGCCCCAGCATTTT
TRBJ1-2,.,14,TRBV7-9,.,CASSLYPEFYGYTF,TGTGCCAGCAGCTTATACCCCGAGTTCTATGGCTACACCTTC
TRBJ1-5,.,15,TRBV6-6,TRBD1,CASSYSQGLGQPQHF,TGTGCCAGCAGTTACTCACAGGGGTTAGGGCAGCCCCAGCATTTT
TRBJ1-4,.,16,TRBV28,TRBD1,CASSGTGARRGEKLFF,TGTGCCAGCAGTGGGACAGGGGCCAGACGGGGTGAAAAACTGTTTTTT
TRBJ1-1,few,14,TRBV6-5,.,CASSASGVGTEAFF,TGTGCCAGCAGCGCTTCAGGGGTTGGGACTGAAGCTTTCTTT
TRBJ2-3,.,15,TRBV5-4,TRBD2,CASSTRWGGGDTQYF,TGTGCCAGCAGTACCCGCTGGGGGGGAGGGGATACGCAGTATTTT
TRBJ1-6,.,16,TRBV7-8,TRBD1,CASRPPATGINSPLHF,TGTGCCAGCCGCCCACCCGCGACAGGGATTAATTCACCCCTCCACTTT
TRBJ2-2,.,14,TRBV27,TRBD2,CASREGTNTGELFF,TGTGCCAGCCGGGAGGGCACGAACACCGGGGAGCTGTTTTTT
TRBJ2-5,.,16,TRBV5-1,TRBD2,CASSPIGLASQETQYF,TGCGCCAGCAGCCCTATAGGACTAGCGAGCCAAGAGACCCAGTACTTC
TRBJ1-1,once,15,TRBV6-6,.,CASSSPHSGGTEAFF,TGTGCCAGCAGCTCCCCCCACAGCGGGGGAACTGAAGCTTTCTTT
TRBJ1-3,.,15,TRBV6-5,.,CASKIQGTGGNTIYF,TGTGCCAGCAAAATACAGGGAACAGGGGGAAACACCATATATTTT